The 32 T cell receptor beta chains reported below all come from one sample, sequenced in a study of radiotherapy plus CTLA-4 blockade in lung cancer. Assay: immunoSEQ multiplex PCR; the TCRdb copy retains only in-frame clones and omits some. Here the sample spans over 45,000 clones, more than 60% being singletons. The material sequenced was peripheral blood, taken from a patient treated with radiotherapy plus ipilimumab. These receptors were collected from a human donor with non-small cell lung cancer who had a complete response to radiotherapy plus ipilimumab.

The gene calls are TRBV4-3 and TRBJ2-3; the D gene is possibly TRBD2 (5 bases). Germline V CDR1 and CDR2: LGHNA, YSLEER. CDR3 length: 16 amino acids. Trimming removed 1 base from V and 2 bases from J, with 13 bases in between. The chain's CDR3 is CASSQGVGLSTDTQYF. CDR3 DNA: TGCGCCAGCAGCCAAGGGGTAGGACTTTCCACAGATACGCAGTATTTT.

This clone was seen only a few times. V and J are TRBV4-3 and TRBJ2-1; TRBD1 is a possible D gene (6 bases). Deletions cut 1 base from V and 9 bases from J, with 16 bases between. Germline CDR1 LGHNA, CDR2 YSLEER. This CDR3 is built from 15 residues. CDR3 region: CASSQVAVGAGEQFF. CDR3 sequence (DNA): TGCGCCAGCAGCCAAGTTGCGGTGGGGGCCGGTGAGCAGTTCTTC.

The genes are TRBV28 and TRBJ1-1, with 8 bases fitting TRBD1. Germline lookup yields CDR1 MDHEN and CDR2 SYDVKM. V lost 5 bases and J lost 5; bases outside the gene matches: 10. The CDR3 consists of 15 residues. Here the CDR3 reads CASSIPRGQSTEAFF. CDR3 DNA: TGTGCCAGCAGTATACCCAGGGGGCAGTCGACTGAAGCTTTCTTT.

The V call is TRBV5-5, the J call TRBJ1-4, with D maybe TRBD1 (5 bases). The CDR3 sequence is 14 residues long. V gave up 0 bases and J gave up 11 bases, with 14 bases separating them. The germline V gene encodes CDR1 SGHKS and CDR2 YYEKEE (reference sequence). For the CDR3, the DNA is TGTGCCAGCAGCTTGGCGGCAGGGAAGGGTAAACTGTTTTTT. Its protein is CASSLAAGKGKLFF.

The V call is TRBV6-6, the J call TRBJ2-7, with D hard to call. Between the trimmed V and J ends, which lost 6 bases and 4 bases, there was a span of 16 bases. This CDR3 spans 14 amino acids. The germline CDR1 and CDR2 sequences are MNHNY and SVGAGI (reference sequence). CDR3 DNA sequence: TGTGCCAGCAGCCAATATCGCTCAGGATACGAGCAGTACTTC. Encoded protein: CASSQYRSGYEQYF.

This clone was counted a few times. In DNA form, the CDR3 reads TGTGCCAGTAGTATAGGGGCCGGGACAGTGAACACTGAAGCTTTCTTT. As protein: CASSIGAGTVNTEAFF. This sequence joins TRBV19 and TRBJ1-1; 7 bases agree with TRBD1. The V segment lost 1 base and the J segment 0 bases; nucleotides outside the gene matches: 5. Looked up from germline, CDR1 is LNHDA and CDR2 is SQIVND (reference sequence). The CDR3 consists of 16 residues.

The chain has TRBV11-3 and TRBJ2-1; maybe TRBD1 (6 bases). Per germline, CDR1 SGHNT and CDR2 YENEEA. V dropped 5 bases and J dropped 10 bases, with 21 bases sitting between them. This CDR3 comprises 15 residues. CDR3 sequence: CASSPARTTTGEQFF. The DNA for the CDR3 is TGTGCCAGCAGCCCGGCCAGGACCACTACAGGGGAGCAGTTCTTC.

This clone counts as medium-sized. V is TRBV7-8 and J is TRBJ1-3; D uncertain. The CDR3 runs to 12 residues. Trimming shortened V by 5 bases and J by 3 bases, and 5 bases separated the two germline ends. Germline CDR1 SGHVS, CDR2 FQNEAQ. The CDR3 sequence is CASSILGNTIYF. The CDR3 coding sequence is TGTGCCAGCAGCATACTTGGAAACACCATATATTTT.

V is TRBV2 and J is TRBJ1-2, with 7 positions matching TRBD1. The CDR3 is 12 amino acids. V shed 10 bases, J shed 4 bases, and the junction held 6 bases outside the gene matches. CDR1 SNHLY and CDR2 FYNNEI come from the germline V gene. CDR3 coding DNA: TGTGCCACAATACAGGGGTCCTATGGCTACACCTTC. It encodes CATIQGSYGYTF.

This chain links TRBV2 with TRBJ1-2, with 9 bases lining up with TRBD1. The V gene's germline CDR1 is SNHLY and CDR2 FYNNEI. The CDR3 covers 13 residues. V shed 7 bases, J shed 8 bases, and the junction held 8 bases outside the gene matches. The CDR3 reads CASIGDRVLGYTF. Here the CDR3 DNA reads TGTGCCAGCATTGGGGACAGGGTCTTGGGCTACACCTTC.

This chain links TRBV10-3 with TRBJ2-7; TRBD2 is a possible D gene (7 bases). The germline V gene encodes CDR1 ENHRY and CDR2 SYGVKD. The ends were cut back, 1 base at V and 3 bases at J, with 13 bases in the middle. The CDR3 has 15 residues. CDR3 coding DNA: TGTGCCATCAGTGAGTTGGGCGGGGGCAACTACGAGCAGTACTTC. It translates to CAISELGGGNYEQYF.

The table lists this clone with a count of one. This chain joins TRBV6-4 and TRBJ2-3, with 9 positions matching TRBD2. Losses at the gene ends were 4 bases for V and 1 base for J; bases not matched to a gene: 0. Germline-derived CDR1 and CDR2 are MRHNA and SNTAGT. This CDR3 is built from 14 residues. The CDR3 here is CASSASGGTDTQYF. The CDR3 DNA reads TGTGCCAGCAGTGCTAGCGGGGGCACAGATACGCAGTATTTT.

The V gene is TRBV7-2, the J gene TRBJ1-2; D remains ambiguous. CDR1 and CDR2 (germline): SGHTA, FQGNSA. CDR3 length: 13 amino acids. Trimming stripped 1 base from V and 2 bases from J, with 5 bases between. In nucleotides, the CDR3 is TGTGCCAGCAGCTTAGTCGAGAACTATGGCTACACCTTC. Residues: CASSLVENYGYTF. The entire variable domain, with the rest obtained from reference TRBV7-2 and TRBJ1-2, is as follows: GAGVSQSPSNKVTEKGKDVELRCDPISGHTALYWYRQSLGQGLEFLIYFQGNSAPDKSGLPSDRFSAERTGGSVSTLTIQRTQQEDSAVYLCASSLVENYGYTFGSGTRLTVV.

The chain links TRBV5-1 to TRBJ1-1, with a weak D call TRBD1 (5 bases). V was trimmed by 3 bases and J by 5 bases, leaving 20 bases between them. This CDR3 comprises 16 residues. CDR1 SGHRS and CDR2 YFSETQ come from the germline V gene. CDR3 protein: CASSSFMTGYRTEAFF. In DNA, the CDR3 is TGCGCCAGCAGCTCCTTTATGACCGGATACAGGACTGAAGCTTTCTTT.

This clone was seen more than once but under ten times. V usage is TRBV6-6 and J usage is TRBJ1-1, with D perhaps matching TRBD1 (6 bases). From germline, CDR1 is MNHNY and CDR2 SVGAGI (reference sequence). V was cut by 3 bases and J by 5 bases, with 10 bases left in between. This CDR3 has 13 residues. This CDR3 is CASSYEGDTEAFF. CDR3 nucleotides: TGTGCCAGCAGTTATGAGGGGGATACTGAAGCTTTCTTT.

Here the CDR3 reads CASSLGHGGGVTDTQYF. CDR3 DNA: TGTGCCAGCAGCTTGGGGCACGGGGGAGGGGTCACAGATACGCAGTATTTT. The V gene is TRBV5-6, the J gene TRBJ2-3; 7 nucleotides agree with TRBD2. Germline V CDR1 and CDR2: SGHDT, YYEEEE. V gave up 0 bases and J gave up 2 bases; unmatched junction bases: 9. The CDR3 loop spans 17 amino acids.

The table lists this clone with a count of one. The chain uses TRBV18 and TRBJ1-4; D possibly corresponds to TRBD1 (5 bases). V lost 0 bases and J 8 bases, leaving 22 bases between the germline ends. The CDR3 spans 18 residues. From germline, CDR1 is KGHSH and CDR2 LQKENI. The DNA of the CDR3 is TGTGCCAGCTCACCACCGCCTGGGGCCCCTCGCTCATGGGAAAAACTGTTTTTT. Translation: CASSPPPGAPRSWEKLFF.

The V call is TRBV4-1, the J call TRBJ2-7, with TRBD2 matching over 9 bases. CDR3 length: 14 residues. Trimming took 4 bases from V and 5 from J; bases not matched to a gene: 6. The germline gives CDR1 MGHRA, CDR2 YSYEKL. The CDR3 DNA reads TGCGCCAGCAGCCGGGGACTAGCTCCCCACGAGCAGTACTTC. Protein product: CASSRGLAPHEQYF.

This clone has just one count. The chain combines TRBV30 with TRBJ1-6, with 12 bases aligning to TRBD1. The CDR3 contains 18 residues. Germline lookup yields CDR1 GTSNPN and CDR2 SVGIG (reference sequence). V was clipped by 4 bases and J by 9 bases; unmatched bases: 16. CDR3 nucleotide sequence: TGTGCCTGGAAGCTCCCCCCTTACCGGGACAGGGGGCCTTCACCCCTCCACTTT. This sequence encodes CAWKLPPYRDRGPSPLHF.

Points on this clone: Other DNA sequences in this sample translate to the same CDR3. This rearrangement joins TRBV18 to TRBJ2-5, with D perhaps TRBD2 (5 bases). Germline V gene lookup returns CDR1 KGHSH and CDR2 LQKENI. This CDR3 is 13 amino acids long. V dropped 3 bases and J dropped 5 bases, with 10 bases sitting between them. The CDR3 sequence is CASSPQRGETQYF. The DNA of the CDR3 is TGTGCCAGCTCACCTCAGAGAGGGGAGACCCAGTACTTC.

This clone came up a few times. CDR3 sequence: CAWSLGAGYGYTF. The CDR3 DNA sequence: TGTGCCTGGAGTTTAGGGGCTGGCTATGGCTACACCTTC. The V gene is TRBV30, the J gene TRBJ1-2; TRBD1 might be the D (5 bases). CDR1 and CDR2 from the germline V gene are GTSNPN and SVGIG (reference sequence). The germline V and J ends were trimmed by 2 bases and 4 bases, with 11 bases remaining between them. This CDR3 has 13 residues.

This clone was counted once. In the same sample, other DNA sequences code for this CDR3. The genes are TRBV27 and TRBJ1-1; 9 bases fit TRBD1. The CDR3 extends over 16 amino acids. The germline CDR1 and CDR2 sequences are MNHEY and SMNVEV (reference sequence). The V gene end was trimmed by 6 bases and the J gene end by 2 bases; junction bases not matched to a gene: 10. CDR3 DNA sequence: TGTGCCAGCAGCTCTGACAGGGGGAGGGGAAACACTGAAGCTTTCTTT. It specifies CASSSDRGRGNTEAFF.

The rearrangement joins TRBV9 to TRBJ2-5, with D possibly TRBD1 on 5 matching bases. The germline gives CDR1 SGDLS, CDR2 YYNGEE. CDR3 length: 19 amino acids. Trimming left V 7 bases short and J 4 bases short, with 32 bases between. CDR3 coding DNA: TGTGCCAGCGGCCCTCCTGACAGTCACGGCTTGGGGTTTCGAGAGACCCAGTACTTC. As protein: CASGPPDSHGLGFRETQYF.

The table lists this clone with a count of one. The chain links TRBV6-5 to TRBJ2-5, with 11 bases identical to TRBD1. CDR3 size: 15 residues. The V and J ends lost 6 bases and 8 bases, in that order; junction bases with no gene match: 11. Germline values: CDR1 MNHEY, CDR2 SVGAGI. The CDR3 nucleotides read TGTGCCAGCAGGGACGGGACAGGGGGGAAGAGAACCCAGTACTTC. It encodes CASRDGTGGKRTQYF.

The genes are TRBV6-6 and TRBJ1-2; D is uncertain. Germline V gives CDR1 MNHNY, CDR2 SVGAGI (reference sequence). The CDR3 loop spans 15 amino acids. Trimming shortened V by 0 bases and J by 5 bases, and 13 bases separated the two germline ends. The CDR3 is CASSYSSRTRYGYTF. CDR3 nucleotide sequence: TGTGCCAGCAGTTACTCTTCGCGCACGAGGTATGGCTACACCTTC.

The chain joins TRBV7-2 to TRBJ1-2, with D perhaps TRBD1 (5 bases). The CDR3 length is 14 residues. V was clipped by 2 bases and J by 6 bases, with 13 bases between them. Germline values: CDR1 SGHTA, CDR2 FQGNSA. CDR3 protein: CASSLFWLTDGYTF. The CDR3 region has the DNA TGTGCCAGCAGCTTATTTTGGCTGACAGATGGCTACACCTTC.

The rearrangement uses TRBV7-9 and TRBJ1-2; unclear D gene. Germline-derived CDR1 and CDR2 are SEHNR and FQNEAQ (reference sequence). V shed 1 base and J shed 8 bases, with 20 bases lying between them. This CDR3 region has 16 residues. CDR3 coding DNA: TGTGCCAGCAGCTTAGGACTATCCTTAAGTAGCGCAGGCTACACCTTC. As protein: CASSLGLSLSSAGYTF.

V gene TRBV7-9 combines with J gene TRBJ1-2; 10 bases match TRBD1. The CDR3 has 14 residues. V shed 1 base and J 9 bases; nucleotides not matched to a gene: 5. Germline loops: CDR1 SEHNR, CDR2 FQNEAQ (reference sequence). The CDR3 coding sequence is TGTGCCAGCAGCTTAGAGGGGGACAGGGGAAGCTACACCTTC. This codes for CASSLEGDRGSYTF. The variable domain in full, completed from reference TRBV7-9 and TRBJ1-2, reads DTGVSQNPRHKITKRGQNVTFRCDPISEHNRLYWYRQTLGQGPEFLTYFQNEAQLEKSRLLSDRFSAERPKGSFSTLEIQRTEQGDSAMYLCASSLEGDRGSYTFGSGTRLTVV.

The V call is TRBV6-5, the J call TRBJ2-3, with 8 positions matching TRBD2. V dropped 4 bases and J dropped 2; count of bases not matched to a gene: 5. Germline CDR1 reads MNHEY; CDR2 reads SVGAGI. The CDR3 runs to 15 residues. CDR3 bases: TGTGCCAGCAGTTTACTAGCGGAGAACACAGATACGCAGTATTTT. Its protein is CASSLLAENTDTQYF.

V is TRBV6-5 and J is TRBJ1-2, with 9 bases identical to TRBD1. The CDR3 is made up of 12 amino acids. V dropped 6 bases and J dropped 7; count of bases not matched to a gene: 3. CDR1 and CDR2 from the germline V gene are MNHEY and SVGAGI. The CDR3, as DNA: TGTGCCAGCAGAACGGACAGGGGTGGCTACACCTTC. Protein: CASRTDRGGYTF.

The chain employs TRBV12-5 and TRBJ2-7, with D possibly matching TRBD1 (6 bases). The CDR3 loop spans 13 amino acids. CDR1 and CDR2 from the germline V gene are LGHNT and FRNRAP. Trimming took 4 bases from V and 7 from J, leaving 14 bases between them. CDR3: CASGSTAGTEQYF. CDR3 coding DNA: TGTGCTAGTGGTTCGACAGCAGGGACAGAGCAGTACTTC.

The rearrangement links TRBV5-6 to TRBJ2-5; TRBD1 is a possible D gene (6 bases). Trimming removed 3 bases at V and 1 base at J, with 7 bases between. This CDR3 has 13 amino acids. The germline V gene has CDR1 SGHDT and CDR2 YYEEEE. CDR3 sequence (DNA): TGTGCCAGCAGCTACAGGGTCCAAGAGACCCAGTACTTC. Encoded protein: CASSYRVQETQYF.